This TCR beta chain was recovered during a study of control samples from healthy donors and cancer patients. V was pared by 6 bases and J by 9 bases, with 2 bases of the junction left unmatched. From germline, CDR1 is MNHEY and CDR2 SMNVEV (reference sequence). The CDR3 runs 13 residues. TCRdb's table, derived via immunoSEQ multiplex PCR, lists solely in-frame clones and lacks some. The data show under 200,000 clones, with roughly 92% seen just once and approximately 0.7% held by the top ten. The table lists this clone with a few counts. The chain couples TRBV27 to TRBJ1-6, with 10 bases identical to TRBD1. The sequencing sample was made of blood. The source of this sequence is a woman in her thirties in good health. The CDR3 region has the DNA TGTGCCAGCAGGACAGGGGGCCCTTCACCCCTCCACTTT. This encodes CASRTGGPSPLHF.